Below, one T cell receptor beta chain is given with its context. This record belongs to a study of blood T cell repertoires in COVID-19. Germline CDR1 is SNHLY and CDR2 is FYNNEI. V gave up 4 bases and J gave up 0 bases, with 12 bases separating them. The CDR3 runs 15 residues. Here immunoSEQ multiplex PCR was the method, and the copy in TCRdb shows in-frame clones only, minus some. The sample holds 280,000 or so clones; roughly nine tenths are singletons and the top ten take 5.5% to 7%. This clonotype was obtained from a woman in her thirties or forties who had recovered from COVID-19. The specimen was PBMCs or T cells enriched from blood (not recorded which). V gene TRBV2 combines with J gene TRBJ2-5, with a possible D match to TRBD2 (6 bases). The CDR3 nucleotides read TGTGCCAGCAGTGGTAGCGGAGGAAACCAAGAGACCCAGTACTTC. This sequence encodes CASSGSGGNQETQYF.